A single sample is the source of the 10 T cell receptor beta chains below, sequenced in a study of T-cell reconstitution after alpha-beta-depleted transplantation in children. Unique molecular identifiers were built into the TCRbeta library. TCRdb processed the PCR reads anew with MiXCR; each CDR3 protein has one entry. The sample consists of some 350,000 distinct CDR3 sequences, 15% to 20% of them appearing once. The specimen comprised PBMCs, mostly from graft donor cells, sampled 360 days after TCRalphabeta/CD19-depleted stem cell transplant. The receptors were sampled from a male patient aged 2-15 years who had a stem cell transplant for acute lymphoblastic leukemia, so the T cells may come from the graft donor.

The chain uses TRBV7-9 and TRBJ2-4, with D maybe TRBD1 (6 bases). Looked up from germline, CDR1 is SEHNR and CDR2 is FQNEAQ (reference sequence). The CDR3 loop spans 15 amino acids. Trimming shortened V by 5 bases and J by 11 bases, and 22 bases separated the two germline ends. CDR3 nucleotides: TGTGCCAGCAGCCCAGGACCGACAACAGGGCCTCTTCAGTACTTC. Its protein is CASSPGPTTGPLQYF.

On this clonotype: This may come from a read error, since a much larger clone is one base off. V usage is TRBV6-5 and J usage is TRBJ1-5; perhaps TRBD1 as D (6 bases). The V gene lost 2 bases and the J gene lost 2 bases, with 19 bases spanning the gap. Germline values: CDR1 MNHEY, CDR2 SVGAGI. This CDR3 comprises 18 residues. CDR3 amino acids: CASSYPPDRSQGNQPQHF. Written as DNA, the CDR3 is TGTGCCAGCAGTTACCCCCCAGACAGGAGTCAAGGCAATCAGCCCCAGCATTTT.

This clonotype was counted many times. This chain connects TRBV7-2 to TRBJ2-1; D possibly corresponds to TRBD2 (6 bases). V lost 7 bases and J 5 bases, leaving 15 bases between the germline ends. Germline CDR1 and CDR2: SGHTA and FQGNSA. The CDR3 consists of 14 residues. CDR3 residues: CASTEHWGDNEQFF. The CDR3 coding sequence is TGTGCCAGCACCGAGCATTGGGGGGACAATGAGCAGTTCTTC.

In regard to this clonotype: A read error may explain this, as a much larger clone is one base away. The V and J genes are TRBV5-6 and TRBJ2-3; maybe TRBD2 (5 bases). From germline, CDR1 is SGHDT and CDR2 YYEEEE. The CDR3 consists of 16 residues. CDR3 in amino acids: CGSSLAGLVRTDTQYF. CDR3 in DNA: TGTGGCAGCAGCTTGGCGGGCCTCGTACGGACGGATACGCAGTATTTT.

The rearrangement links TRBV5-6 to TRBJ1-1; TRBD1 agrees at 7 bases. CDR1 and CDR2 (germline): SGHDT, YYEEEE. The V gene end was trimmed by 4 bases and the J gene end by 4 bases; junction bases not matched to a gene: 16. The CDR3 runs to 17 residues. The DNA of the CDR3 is TGTGCCAGCAGCCCCCGTCGGGACAGTCCCTCGGGCACTGAAGCTTTCTTT. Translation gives CASSPRRDSPSGTEAFF.

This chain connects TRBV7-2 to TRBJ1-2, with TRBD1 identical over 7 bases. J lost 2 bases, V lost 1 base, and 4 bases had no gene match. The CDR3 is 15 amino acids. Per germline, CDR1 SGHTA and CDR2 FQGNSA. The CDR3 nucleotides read TGTGCCAGCAGCTTAGAGATGGACAGGAACTATGGCTACACCTTC. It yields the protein CASSLEMDRNYGYTF.

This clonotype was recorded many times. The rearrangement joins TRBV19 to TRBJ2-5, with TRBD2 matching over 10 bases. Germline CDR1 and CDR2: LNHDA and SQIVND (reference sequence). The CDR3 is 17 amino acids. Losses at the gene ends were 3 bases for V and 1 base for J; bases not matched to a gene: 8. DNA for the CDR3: TGTGCCAGTAGTATCCTGGGTAGCGGGAGGCCCCAAGAGACCCAGTACTTC. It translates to CASSILGSGRPQETQYF.

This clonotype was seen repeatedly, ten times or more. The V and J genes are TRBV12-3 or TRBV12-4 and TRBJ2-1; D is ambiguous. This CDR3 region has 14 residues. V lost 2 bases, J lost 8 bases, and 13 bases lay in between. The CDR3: CASSLTLSKDEQFF. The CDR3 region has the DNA TGTGCCAGCAGTTTAACCCTTAGTAAGGATGAGCAGTTCTTC.

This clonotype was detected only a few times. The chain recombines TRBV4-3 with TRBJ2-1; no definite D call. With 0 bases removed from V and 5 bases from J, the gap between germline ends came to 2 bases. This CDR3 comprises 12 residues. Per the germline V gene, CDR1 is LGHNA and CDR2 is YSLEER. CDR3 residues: CASSQDDNEQFF. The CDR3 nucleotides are TGCGCCAGCAGCCAAGATGACAATGAGCAGTTCTTC.

The CDR3 DNA sequence: TGTGCCAGCAGTGAAGTTTGGGAAGCCCCCATGAACACTGAAGCTTTCTTT. Amino acids: CASSEVWEAPMNTEAFF. V usage is TRBV2 and J usage is TRBJ1-1; unclear D gene. The CDR3 sequence is 17 residues long. CDR1 is SNHLY, CDR2 FYNNEI, per germline. V was clipped by 1 base and J by 0 bases, with 15 bases between them.